These T cell receptor beta chains were read from a single sample in a study of cytomegalovirus exposure and HLA in healthy donors. Measured with immunoSEQ multiplex PCR; TCRdb has only the in-frame clones, and not every one. This table has some 67,000 clones, 80% to 90% appearing once. Sequencing used PBMCs. The receptors come from a woman in her twenties or thirties in good health and CMV-seropositive. CDR3s include the opening cysteine and the closing phenylalanine or tryptophan. The D gene is left open where the match is weak. Clone size is stated in some rows and not others, as once, few, many or a class when expanded.

v_call	clone_size	d_call	j_call	cdr3_nt	cdr3_aa
TRBV12-5	.	.	TRBJ2-3	TGTGCTAGTGGTCCCCGGCGGGCGGCCAGCACAGATACGCAGTATTTT	CASGPRRAASTDTQYF
TRBV6-6	.	TRBD1	TRBJ1-1	TGTGCCAGCAGTCCTACCGGGACAGGGGGCGATTTGGAAGCTTTCTTT	CASSPTGTGGDLEAFF
TRBV7-2	.	.	TRBJ1-2	TGTGCCAGCAGCTTCCAGTTTCGTAACTATGGCTACACCTTC	CASSFQFRNYGYTF
TRBV5-6	.	TRBD1	TRBJ2-7	TGTGCCAGCAGCCCGACAGGGGGGCCCTACGAGCAGTACTTC	CASSPTGGPYEQYF
TRBV10-3	.	TRBD1	TRBJ1-1	TGTGCCATCAGTGGGACAGGGAAGGCTGAAGCTTTCTTT	CAISGTGKAEAFF
TRBV5-4	once	TRBD2	TRBJ2-1	TGTGCCAGCAGCACTAGCGGATCCTACAATGAGCAGTTCTTC	CASSTSGSYNEQFF
TRBV28	once	.	TRBJ2-7	TGTGCCAGCAGTTTAAAAGTCTACGAGCAGTACTTC	CASSLKVYEQYF
TRBV2	.	TRBD1	TRBJ2-7	TGTGCCACGACGGTGGGACAGGGGTACGAGCAGTACTTC	CATTVGQGYEQYF
TRBV2	.	.	TRBJ2-3	TGTGCCCCCGCTAAAGAGACTCGCACAGATACGCAGTATTTT	CAPAKETRTDTQYF
TRBV7-9	.	TRBD2	TRBJ2-2	TGTGCCAGCAGCTTAGCTCCCCCATTTAGCGGGAGGGCCGGGGAGCTGTTTTTT	CASSLAPPFSGRAGELFF
TRBV5-1	.	.	TRBJ1-1	TGCGCCAGCAGTCTAGGGGGTCGCCGGATGAACACTGAAGCTTTCTTT	CASSLGGRRMNTEAFF
TRBV6-6	.	TRBD2	TRBJ2-3	TGTGCCAGCAAGTCTAGCGGTTCCACAGATACGCAGTATTTT	CASKSSGSTDTQYF
TRBV2	.	TRBD1	TRBJ1-2	TGTGCCACCAGGACAGGGGACTATGGCTACACCTTC	CATRTGDYGYTF
TRBV30	few	TRBD1	TRBJ1-2	TGTGCCTGGAGAAAACCGGGACAGTCAAACTATGGCTACACCTTC	CAWRKPGQSNYGYTF
TRBV5-1	.	TRBD2	TRBJ2-7	TGCGCCAGCAGCGGTTCGATAGCGGGAGGCTACGAGCAGTACTTC	CASSGSIAGGYEQYF
TRBV6-1	.	.	TRBJ2-7	TGTGCCAGCAGTGAACAGGGAAGCTCCTACGAGCAGTACTTC	CASSEQGSSYEQYF
TRBV2	.	.	TRBJ1-3	TGTGCCAGCAGGGGCAGCTCTGGAAACACCATATATTTT	CASRGSSGNTIYF
TRBV15	.	TRBD1	TRBJ1-1	TGTGCCACCAGCCCCGGGACAGAGAACACTGAAGCTTTCTTT	CATSPGTENTEAFF
TRBV6-1	.	TRBD1	TRBJ1-2	TGTGCCAGCAGTCGACAGGGGGGCGACTATGGCTACACCTTC	CASSRQGGDYGYTF
TRBV5-1	once	.	TRBJ2-3	TGCGCCAGCAGCTTACAATCTCCTAGCACAGATACGCAGTATTTT	CASSLQSPSTDTQYF
TRBV28	.	.	TRBJ1-4	TGTGCCAGCAGTCCCGGACAGATTGCTAGCGAAAAACTGTTTTTT	CASSPGQIASEKLFF
TRBV2	.	.	TRBJ2-7	TGTGCCAGCAGTGAAAGGACAGTATCCTACGAGCAGTACTTC	CASSERTVSYEQYF
TRBV10-1	.	TRBD1	TRBJ1-1	TGCGCCAGCAGTAAACAGGGGACCGACACTGAAGCTTTCTTT	CASSKQGTDTEAFF
TRBV9	few	TRBD1	TRBJ2-2	TGTGCCAGCAGGACGGGAAAAAACACAGGGGTAGATGGAACCGGGGAGCTGTTTTTT	CASRTGKNTGVDGTGELFF
TRBV27	.	TRBD2	TRBJ2-7	TGTGCCAGCAGTTGGACTAGCGGGAGAAACGAGCAGTACTTC	CASSWTSGRNEQYF
TRBV5-1	once	TRBD2	TRBJ2-7	TGCGCCAGCAGCTTAACCGGGACTAGTATTCGGCCAGGTTACGAGCAGTACTTC	CASSLTGTSIRPGYEQYF
TRBV4-1	.	TRBD1	TRBJ1-2	TGCGCCAGCAGCCAATTTCAGGGGGAAATCTATGGCTACACCTTC	CASSQFQGEIYGYTF
TRBV6-1	.	.	TRBJ1-3	TGTGCCAGCAGTGCGGGACTGAGCTCTGGAAACACCATATATTTT	CASSAGLSSGNTIYF
TRBV11-2	.	TRBD2	TRBJ2-5	TGTGCCAGCAGCTTAGTGGGGCTAGCGGGAGGAGGTGAGACCCAGTACTTC	CASSLVGLAGGGETQYF
TRBV9	.	TRBD1	TRBJ1-4	TGTGCCAGCAGCGACCACTCAGGACAGGCCGTGGGTAAACTGTTTTTT	CASSDHSGQAVGKLFF
TRBV28	.	TRBD2	TRBJ2-7	TGTGCCGCCCGTCGTAGCGGGGCGGACTACGAGCAGTACTTC	CAARRSGADYEQYF
TRBV5-4	.	.	TRBJ2-1	TGTGCCAGCAGCTTGAGCCTGAGCTCCTACAATGAGCAGTTCTTC	CASSLSLSSYNEQFF
TRBV7-9	once	.	TRBJ2-7	TGTGCCGGCAGCTTTTTTGACAGGTCACCCTACGAGCAGTACTTC	CAGSFFDRSPYEQYF
TRBV5-1	few	TRBD1	TRBJ1-1	TGCGCCAGCAGCCCACAGGGGGTGACTGAAGCTTTCTTT	CASSPQGVTEAFF
TRBV28	.	.	TRBJ2-5	TGTGCCAGCAGTTCCAAATTCGGGGTGCAAGAGACCCAGTACTTC	CASSSKFGVQETQYF
TRBV14	.	.	TRBJ2-3	TGTGCCAGCAGCCTCGCCGGAGTTTTGTCAGATACGCAGTATTTT	CASSLAGVLSDTQYF
TRBV25-1	.	.	TRBJ2-1	TGTGCCAGCAGTGAAATTAGGAGTGGGCAGTTCTTC	CASSEIRSGQFF